This is a list of T cell receptor beta chains from one sample in a study of cytomegalovirus exposure and HLA in healthy donors. The data were produced by immunoSEQ multiplex PCR, yet TCRdb's version contains in-frame clones alone and is incomplete. This table has about 98,000 clones, about 85% appearing once. The sequenced sample was PBMCs. These receptors were obtained from a female donor in good health and CMV-seropositive. Each CDR3 is given with its conserved first and last residue. D genes are given only for firm matches. Clone size is stated in some rows and not others, as once, few, many or a class when expanded.

clone size,J gene,D gene,V gene,CDR3 protein,CDR3 DNA
few,TRBJ1-2,-,TRBV29-1,CSALSRGGGYTF,TGCAGCGCCCTATCCCGGGGGGGTGGCTACACCTTC
-,TRBJ2-7,TRBD2,TRBV7-9,CASSLVGTSGGGSHYEQYF,TGTGCCAGCAGCTTAGTGGGGACTAGCGGGGGAGGATCCCACTACGAGCAGTACTTC
-,TRBJ1-1,TRBD1,TRBV30,CAADRVNTEAFF,TGTGCGGCGGACAGGGTAAACACTGAAGCTTTCTTT
-,TRBJ2-3,-,TRBV6-4,CASLDRNTDTQYF,TGTGCCAGCCTCGACAGAAACACAGATACGCAGTATTTT
-,TRBJ2-7,-,TRBV6-5,CASSVRDTTYEQYF,TGTGCCAGCAGTGTCCGGGACACTACCTACGAGCAGTACTTC
-,TRBJ1-4,-,TRBV28,CASSVDSTGEKLFF,TGTGCCAGCAGTGTTGACAGCACCGGTGAAAAACTGTTTTTT
-,TRBJ1-4,TRBD1,TRBV2,CASIFQGDEKLFF,TGTGCCAGCATCTTCCAGGGGGATGAAAAACTGTTTTTT
-,TRBJ1-1,-,TRBV28,CASSPATGINTEAFF,TGTGCCAGCAGTCCAGCGACCGGAATTAACACTGAAGCTTTCTTT
-,TRBJ2-3,TRBD2,TRBV7-9,CASSSRTSGSTDTQYF,TGTGCCAGCAGCTCCCGGACTAGCGGTAGCACAGATACGCAGTATTTT
-,TRBJ1-4,-,TRBV4-2,CASSQDRQGSEKLFF,TGTGCCAGCAGCCAAGATCGTCAGGGAAGTGAAAAACTGTTTTTT
few,TRBJ2-7,-,TRBV10-3,CAISAPGMPTYEQYF,TGTGCCATCAGTGCCCCAGGGATGCCAACCTACGAGCAGTACTTC
once,TRBJ1-2,TRBD1,TRBV6-5,CASRTTTGGNGYTF,TGTGCCAGCAGAACAACCACAGGGGGCAATGGCTACACCTTC
-,TRBJ2-2,TRBD2,TRBV10-1,CASSRTSGVTGELFF,TGCGCCAGCAGCCGGACTAGCGGGGTCACCGGGGAGCTGTTTTTT
-,TRBJ2-7,TRBD2,TRBV5-4,CASSLAGRAYEQYF,TGTGCCAGCAGCTTGGCAGGGAGGGCCTACGAGCAGTACTTC
once,TRBJ1-4,-,TRBV28,CASSVRVWEKLFF,TGTGCCAGCAGTGTCAGGGTGTGGGAAAAACTGTTTTTT
-,TRBJ1-1,TRBD1,TRBV6-5,CASSYDRGPGSTEAFF,TGTGCCAGCAGTTATGACAGGGGGCCGGGGAGCACTGAAGCTTTCTTT